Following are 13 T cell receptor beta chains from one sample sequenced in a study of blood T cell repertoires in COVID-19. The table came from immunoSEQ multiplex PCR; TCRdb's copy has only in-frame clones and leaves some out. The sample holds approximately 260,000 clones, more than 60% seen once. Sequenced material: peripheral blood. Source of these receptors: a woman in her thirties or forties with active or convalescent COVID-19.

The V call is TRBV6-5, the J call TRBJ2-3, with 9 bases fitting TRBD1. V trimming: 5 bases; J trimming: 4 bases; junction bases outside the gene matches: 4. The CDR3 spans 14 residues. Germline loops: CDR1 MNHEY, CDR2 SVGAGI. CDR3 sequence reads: CASSPGTGSDTQYF. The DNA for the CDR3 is TGTGCCAGCAGTCCAGGGACAGGGTCAGATACGCAGTATTTT.

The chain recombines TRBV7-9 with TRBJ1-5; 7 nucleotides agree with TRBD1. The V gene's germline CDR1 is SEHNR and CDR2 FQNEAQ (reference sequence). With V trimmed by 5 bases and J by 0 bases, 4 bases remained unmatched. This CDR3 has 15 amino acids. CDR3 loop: CASSQQGNSNQPQHF. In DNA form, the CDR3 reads TGTGCCAGCAGCCAACAGGGGAATAGCAATCAGCCCCAGCATTTT. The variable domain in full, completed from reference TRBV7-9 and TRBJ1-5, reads DTGVSQNPRHKITKRGQNVTFRCDPISEHNRLYWYRQTLGQGPEFLTYFQNEAQLEKSRLLSDRFSAERPKGSFSTLEIQRTEQGDSAMYLCASSQQGNSNQPQHFGDGTRLSIL.

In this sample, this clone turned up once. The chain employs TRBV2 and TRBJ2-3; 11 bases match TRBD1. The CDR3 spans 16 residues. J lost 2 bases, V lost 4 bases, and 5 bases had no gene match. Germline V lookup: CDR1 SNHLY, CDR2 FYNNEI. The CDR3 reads CASSAGQGVFTDTQYF. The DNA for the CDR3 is TGTGCCAGCAGTGCGGGACAGGGGGTTTTCACAGATACGCAGTATTTT.

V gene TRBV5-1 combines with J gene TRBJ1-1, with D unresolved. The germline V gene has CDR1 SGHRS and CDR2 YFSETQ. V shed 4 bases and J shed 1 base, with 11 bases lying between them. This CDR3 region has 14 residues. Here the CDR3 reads CASSPHGRNTEAFF. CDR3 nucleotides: TGCGCCAGCAGCCCCCACGGGAGGAACACTGAAGCTTTCTTT.

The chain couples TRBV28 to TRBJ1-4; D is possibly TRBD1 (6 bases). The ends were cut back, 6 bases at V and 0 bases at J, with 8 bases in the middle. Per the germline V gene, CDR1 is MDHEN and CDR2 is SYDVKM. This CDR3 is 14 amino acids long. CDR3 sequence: CASRDSATNEKLFF. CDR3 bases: TGTGCCAGCAGGGACAGTGCAACTAATGAAAAACTGTTTTTT.

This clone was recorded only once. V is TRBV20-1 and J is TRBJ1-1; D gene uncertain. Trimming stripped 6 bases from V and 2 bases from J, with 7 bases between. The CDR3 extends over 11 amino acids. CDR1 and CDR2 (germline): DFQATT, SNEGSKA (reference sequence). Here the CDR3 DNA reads TGCAGTGCCCTCTATAACACTGAAGCTTTCTTT. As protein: CSALYNTEAFF.

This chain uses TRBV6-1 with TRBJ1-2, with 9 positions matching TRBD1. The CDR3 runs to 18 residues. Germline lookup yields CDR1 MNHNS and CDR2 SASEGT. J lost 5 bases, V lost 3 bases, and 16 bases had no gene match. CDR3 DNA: TGTGCCAGCAGTGATAATCGGGACAGGGCTGTAATAGTGTATGGCTACACCTTC. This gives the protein CASSDNRDRAVIVYGYTF.

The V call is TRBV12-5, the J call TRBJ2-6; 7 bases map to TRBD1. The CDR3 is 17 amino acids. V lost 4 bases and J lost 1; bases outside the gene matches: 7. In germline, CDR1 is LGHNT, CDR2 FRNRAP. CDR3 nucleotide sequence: TGTGCTAGTGGTTGGGGACAGTCCTCTTCTGGGGCCAACGTCCTGACTTTC. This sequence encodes CASGWGQSSSGANVLTF. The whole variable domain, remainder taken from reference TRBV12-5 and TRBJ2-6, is DARVTQTPRHKVTEMGQEVTMRCQPILGHNTVFWYRQTMMQGLELLAYFRNRAPLDDSGMPKDRFSAEMPDATLATLKIQPSEPRDSAVYFCASGWGQSSSGANVLTFGAGSRLTVL.

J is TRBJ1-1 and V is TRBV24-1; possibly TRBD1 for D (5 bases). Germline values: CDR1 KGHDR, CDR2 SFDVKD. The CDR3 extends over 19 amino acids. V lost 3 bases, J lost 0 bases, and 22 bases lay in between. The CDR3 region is CATSDARVTGRHMNTEAFF. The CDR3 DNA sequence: TGTGCCACCAGTGATGCCAGGGTGACTGGGCGGCACATGAACACTGAAGCTTTCTTT.

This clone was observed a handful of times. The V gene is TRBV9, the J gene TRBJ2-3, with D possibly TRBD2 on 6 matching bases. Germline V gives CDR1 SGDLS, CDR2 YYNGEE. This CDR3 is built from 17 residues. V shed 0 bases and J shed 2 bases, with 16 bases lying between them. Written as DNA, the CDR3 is TGTGCCAGCAGCGTAGTTTCTATGGGACTGTTCACAGATACGCAGTATTTT. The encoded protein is CASSVVSMGLFTDTQYF.

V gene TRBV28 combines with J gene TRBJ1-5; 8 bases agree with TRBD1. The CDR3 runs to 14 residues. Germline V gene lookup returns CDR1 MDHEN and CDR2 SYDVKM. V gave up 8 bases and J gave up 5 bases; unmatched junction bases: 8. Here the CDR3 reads CASRGTGKYQPQHF. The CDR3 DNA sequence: TGTGCCAGCCGTGGGACAGGAAAATATCAGCCCCAGCATTTT.

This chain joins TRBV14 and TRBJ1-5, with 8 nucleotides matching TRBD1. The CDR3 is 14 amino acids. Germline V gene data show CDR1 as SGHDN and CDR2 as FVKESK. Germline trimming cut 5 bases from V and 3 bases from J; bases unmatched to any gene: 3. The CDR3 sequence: CASSFRGLNQPQHF. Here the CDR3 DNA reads TGTGCCAGCAGCTTCAGGGGGCTCAATCAGCCCCAGCATTTT. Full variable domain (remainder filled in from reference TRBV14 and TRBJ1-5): EAGVTQFPSHSVIEKGQTVTLRCDPISGHDNLYWYRRVMGKEIKFLLHFVKESKQDESGMPNNRFLAERTGGTYSTLKVQPAELEDSGVYFCASSFRGLNQPQHFGDGTRLSIL.

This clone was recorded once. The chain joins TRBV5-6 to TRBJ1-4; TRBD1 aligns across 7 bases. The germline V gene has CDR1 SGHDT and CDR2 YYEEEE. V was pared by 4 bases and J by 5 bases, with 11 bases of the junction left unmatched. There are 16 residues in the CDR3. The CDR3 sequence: CASSLVGGTANEKLFF. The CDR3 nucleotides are TGTGCCAGCAGCCTCGTCGGCGGGACAGCAAATGAAAAACTGTTTTTT. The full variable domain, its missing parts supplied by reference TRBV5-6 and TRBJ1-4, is DAGVTQSPTHLIKTRGQQVTLRCSPKSGHDTVSWYQQALGQGPQFIFQYYEEEERQRGNFPDRFSGHQFPNYSSELNVNALLLGDSALYLCASSLVGGTANEKLFFGSGTQLSVL.